This T cell receptor (beta chain) was recorded in a study of cytomegalovirus exposure and HLA in healthy donors. Study-level results: A later analysis showed TCR association rates differing by HLA locus, peaking at DRB1 and lowest at HLA-C. A previous analysis found most TCR beta V segments productive roughly 87% or roughly 30% of the time. Later on, a genetic analysis was performed. It linked a missense variant in DCLRE1C with V- and J-gene trimming of TCR beta. HLA allele associations emerged for some 16,000 TCR beta sequences in a later analysis, at 0.05 false discovery rate.

V was shortened by 2 bases and J by 0 bases, with 9 bases between the two germline ends. Germline V gives CDR1 SGHRS, CDR2 YFSETQ. The CDR3 is made up of 15 amino acids. The PCR ran on 60 Vbeta and 13 Jbeta primers. Profiling relied on immunoSEQ multiplex PCR, and the TCRdb table lists in-frame clones only, not all of them. The data show around 93,000 clones, approximately 69% seen once. Note on this clone: Its matching antigen is unknown.

Sample: PBMCs. This sequence joins TRBV5-1 and TRBJ2-1, with D perhaps matching TRBD2 (5 bases). This TCR derives from a boy younger than 18 in good health and CMV-seropositive. The CDR3 DNA is TGCGCCAGCAGCTTCCAACGGGACTCCTACAATGAGCAGTTCTTC. This codes for CASSFQRDSYNEQFF.